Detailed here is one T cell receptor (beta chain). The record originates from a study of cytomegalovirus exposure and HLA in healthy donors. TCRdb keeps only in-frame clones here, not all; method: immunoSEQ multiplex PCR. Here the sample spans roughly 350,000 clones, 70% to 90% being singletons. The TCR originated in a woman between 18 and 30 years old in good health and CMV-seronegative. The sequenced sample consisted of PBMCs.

The CDR3 nucleotides are TGCGCCAGCAGCCAACGCCTAGCTGGCTACGAGCAGTACTTC. It is translated as CASSQRLAGYEQYF. The chain combines TRBV4-1 with TRBJ2-7; D perhaps matches TRBD2 (5 bases). The CDR3 spans 14 residues. V lost 2 bases and J 3 bases, leaving 11 bases between the germline ends. Germline values: CDR1 MGHRA, CDR2 YSYEKL.